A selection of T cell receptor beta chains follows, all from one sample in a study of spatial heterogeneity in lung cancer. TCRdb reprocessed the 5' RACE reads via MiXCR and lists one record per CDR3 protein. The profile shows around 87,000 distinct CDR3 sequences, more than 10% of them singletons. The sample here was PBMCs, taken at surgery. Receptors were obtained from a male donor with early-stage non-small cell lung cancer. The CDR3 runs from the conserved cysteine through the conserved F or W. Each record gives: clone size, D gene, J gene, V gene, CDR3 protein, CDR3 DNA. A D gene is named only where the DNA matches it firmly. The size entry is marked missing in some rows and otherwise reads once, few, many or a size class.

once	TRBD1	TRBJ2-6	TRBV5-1	CASATGQGTASGANVLTF	TGCGCCAGCGCGACGGGTCAAGGGACAGCCTCTGGGGCCAACGTCCTGACTTTC
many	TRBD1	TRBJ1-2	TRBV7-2	CASSPVTGAANYGYTF	TGTGCCAGCAGCCCGGTCACAGGGGCAGCTAACTATGGCTACACCTTC
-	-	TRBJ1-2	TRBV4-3	CASSQDNGGPYGYTF	TGCGCCAGCAGCCAAGATAACGGGGGGCCTTATGGCTACACCTTC
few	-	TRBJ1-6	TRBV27	CASSLEGSSYNSPLHF	TGTGCCAGCAGTTTGGAAGGGAGCTCCTATAATTCACCCCTCCACTTT
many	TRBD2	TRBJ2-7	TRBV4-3	CASSQRTSGAYEQYF	TGCGCCAGCAGCCAACGGACTAGCGGCGCCTACGAGCAGTACTTC
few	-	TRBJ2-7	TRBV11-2	CASSPSRVIPTYEQYF	TGTGCCAGCAGCCCATCTCGGGTGATACCCACCTACGAGCAGTACTTC
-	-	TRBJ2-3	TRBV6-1	CASSESIYQRITDTQYF	TGTGCCAGCAGTGAATCGATTTACCAGCGGATAACAGATACGCAGTATTTT
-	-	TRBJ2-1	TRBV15	CATSREGAGTGNEQFF	TGTGCCACCAGCAGAGAAGGTGCGGGGACCGGCAATGAGCAGTTCTTC
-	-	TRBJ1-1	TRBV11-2	CASSLDPGNTEAFF	TGTGCCAGCAGCTTAGATCCTGGGAACACTGAAGCTTTCTTT
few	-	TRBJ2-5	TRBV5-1	CASVTTGEFQETQYF	TGCGCCAGCGTTACTACGGGAGAATTCCAAGAGACCCAGTACTTC
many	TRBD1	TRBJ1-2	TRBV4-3	CASSQDRGDYGYTF	TGCGCCAGCAGCCAGGACAGGGGGGACTATGGCTACACCTTC
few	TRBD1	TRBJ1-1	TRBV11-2	CASSLSWGQGAEAFF	TGTGCCAGCAGCTTATCGTGGGGACAGGGCGCTGAAGCTTTCTTT
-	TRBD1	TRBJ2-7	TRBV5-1	CASSLEGPGTGGSEQYF	TGCGCCAGCAGCTTGGAGGGACCCGGGACAGGGGGTAGCGAGCAGTACTTC
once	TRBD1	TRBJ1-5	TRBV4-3	CASSQAWTGRNQPQHF	TGCGCCAGCAGCCAAGCTTGGACAGGGCGCAATCAGCCCCAGCATTTT
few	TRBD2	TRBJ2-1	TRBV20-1	CSARASAGGPFLANEQFF	TGCAGTGCTAGAGCGTCAGCGGGAGGGCCCTTTTTGGCAAATGAGCAGTTCTTC
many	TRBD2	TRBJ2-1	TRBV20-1	CSAGRTSGRREQFF	TGCAGTGCCGGTCGGACTAGCGGGAGGAGGGAGCAGTTCTTC
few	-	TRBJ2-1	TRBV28	CTSSKTGIYNEQFF	TGTACCAGCAGTAAAACAGGGATCTACAATGAGCAGTTCTTC
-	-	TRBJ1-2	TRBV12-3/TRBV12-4	CASSLAADWGYGYTF	TGTGCCAGCAGTTTGGCAGCGGACTGGGGCTATGGCTACACCTTC
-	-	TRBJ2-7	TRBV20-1	CSARERQGPYEQYF	TGCAGTGCTAGAGAGCGCCAAGGGCCATACGAGCAGTACTTC
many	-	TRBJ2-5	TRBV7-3	CASSLTDSKQETQYF	TGTGCCAGCAGCCTTACCGACAGTAAGCAAGAGACCCAGTACTTC
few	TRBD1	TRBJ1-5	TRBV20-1	CSATYRGSQPQHF	TGCAGTGCTACTTACAGGGGATCTCAGCCCCAGCATTTT
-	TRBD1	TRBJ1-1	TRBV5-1	CASSTGAGTEAFF	TGCGCCAGCAGCACAGGGGCAGGCACTGAAGCTTTCTTT
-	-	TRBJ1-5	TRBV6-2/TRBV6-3	CASRDTNQPQHF	TGTGCCAGCCGGGACACCAATCAGCCCCAGCATTTT
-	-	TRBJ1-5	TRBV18	CASSLGPVGGNQPQHF	TGTGCCAGCTCACTGGGGCCGGTCGGAGGCAATCAGCCCCAGCATTTT
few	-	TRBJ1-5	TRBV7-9	CARVVGGNSNQPQHF	TGTGCCAGGGTCGTCGGTGGGAATAGCAATCAGCCCCAGCATTTT
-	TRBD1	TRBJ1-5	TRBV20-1	CSVSRTGTGGLGPQHF	TGCAGTGTTTCTAGGACCGGGACAGGGGGCTTGGGGCCCCAGCATTTT
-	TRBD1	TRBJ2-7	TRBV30	CAWGTGNFYEQYF	TGTGCCTGGGGGACAGGTAACTTCTACGAGCAGTACTTC
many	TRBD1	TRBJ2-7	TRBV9	CASSEDRDFYEQYF	TGTGCCAGCAGCGAAGACAGGGATTTCTACGAGCAGTACTTC
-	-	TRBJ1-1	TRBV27	CASSLYGRGDTEAFF	TGTGCCAGCAGTTTATACGGCAGGGGTGACACTGAAGCTTTCTTT
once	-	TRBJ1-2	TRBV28	CASSLRVDYGYTF	TGTGCCAGCAGTTTACGAGTAGATTATGGCTACACCTTC
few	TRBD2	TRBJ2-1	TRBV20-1	CSAKKAGGPYNEQFF	TGCAGTGCTAAAAAAGCGGGGGGGCCCTACAATGAGCAGTTCTTC
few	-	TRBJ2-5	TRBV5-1	CASKRQVTMEETQYF	TGCGCCAGCAAGCGACAGGTCACGATGGAAGAGACCCAGTACTTC